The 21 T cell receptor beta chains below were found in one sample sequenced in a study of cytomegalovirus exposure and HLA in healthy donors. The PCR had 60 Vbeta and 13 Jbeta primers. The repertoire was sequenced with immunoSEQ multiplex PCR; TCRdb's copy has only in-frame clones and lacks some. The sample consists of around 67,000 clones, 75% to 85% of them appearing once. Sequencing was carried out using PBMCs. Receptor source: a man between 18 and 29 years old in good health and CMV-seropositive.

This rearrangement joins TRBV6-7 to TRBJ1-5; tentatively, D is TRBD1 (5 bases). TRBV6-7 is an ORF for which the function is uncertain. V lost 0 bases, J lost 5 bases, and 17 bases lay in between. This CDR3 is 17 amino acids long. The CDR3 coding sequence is TGTGCCAGCAGTTACTCGATTCACCCGACAGCTCATCAGCCCCAGCATTTT. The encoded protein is CASSYSIHPTAHQPQHF.

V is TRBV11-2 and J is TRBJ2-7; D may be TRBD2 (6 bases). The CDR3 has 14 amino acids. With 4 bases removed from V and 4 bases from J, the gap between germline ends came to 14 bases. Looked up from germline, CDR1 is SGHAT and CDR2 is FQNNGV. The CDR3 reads CASSSGGLVYEQYF. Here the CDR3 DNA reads TGTGCCAGCAGCTCCGGGGGACTCGTATACGAGCAGTACTTC.

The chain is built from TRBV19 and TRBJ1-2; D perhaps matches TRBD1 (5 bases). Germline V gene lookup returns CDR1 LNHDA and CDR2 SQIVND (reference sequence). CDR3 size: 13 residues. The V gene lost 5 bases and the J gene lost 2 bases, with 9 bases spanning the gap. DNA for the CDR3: TGTGCCAGTAGTCCTCAGGGAAACTATGGCTACACCTTC. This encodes CASSPQGNYGYTF.

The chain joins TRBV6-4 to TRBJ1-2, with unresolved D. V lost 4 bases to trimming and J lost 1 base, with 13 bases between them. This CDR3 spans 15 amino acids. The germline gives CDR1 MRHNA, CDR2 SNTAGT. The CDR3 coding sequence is TGTGCCAGCAGTGTTTCCGCGGGAGATAACTATGGCTACACCTTC. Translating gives CASSVSAGDNYGYTF.

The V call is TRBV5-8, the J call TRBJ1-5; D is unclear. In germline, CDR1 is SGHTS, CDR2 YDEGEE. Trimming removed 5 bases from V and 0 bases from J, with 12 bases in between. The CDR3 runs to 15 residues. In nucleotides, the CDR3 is TGTGCCAGCAGTCCAAGCCCGTTTAGCAATCAGCCCCAGCATTTT. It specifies CASSPSPFSNQPQHF.

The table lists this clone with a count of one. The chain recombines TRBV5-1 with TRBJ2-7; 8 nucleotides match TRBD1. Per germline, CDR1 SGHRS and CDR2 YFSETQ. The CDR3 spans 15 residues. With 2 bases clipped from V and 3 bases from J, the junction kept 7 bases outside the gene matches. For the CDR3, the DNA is TGCGCCAGCAGCTTAATACAGGGGGGAAGCTACGAGCAGTACTTC. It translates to CASSLIQGGSYEQYF.

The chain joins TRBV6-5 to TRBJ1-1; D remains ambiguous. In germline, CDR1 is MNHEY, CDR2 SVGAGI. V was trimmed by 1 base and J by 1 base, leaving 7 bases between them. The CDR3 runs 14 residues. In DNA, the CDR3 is TGTGCCAGCAGTTACTACAGCCCGAACACTGAAGCTTTCTTT. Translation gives CASSYYSPNTEAFF.

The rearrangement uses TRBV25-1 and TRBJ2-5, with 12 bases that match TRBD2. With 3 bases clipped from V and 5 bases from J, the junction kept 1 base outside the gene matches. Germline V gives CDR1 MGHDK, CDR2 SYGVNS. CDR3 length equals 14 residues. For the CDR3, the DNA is TGTGCCAGCAGTGATCTAGCGGGGGGGGAGACCCAGTACTTC. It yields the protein CASSDLAGGETQYF.

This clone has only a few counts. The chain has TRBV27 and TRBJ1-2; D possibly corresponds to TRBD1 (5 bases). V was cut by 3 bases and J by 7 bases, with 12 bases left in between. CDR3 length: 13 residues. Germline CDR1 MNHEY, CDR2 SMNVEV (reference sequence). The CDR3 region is CASSFAQGGGYTF. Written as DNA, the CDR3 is TGTGCCAGCAGTTTTGCCCAGGGAGGTGGCTACACCTTC.

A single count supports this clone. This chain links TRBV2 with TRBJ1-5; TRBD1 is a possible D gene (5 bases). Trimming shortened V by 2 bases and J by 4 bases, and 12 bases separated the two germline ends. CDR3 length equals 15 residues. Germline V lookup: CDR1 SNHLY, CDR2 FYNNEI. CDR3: CASSETQGRNQPQHF. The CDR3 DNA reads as TGTGCCAGCAGTGAAACGCAGGGTCGGAATCAGCCCCAGCATTTT.

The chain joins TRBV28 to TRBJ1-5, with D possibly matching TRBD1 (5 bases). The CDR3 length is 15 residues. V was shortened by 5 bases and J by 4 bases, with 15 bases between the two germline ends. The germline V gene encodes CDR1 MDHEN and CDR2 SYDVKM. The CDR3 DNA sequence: TGTGCCAGCAGTCCGTTAGGGGCACCTAATCAGCCCCAGCATTTT. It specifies CASSPLGAPNQPQHF.

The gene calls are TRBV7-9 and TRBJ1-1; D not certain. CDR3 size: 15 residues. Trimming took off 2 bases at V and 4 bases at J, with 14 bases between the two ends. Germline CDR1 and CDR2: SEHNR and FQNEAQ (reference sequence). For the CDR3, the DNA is TGTGCCAGCAGCTTACAGGCAGCTAGCGGCACTGAAGCTTTCTTT. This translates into CASSLQAASGTEAFF. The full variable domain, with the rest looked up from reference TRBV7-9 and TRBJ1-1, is DTGVSQNPRHKITKRGQNVTFRCDPISEHNRLYWYRQTLGQGPEFLTYFQNEAQLEKSRLLSDRFSAERPKGSFSTLEIQRTEQGDSAMYLCASSLQAASGTEAFFGQGTRLTVV.

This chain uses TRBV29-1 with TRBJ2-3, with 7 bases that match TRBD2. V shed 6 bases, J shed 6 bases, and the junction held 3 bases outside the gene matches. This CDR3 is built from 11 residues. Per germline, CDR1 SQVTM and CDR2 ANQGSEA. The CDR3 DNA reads TGCAGCGTCAGGGAGGGGGATACGCAGTATTTT. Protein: CSVREGDTQYF.

The DNA of the CDR3 is TGTGCCCAGTCGCAGGGGCGCACCGGGGAGCTGTTTTTT. Amino acids: CAQSQGRTGELFF. The chain uses TRBV30 and TRBJ2-2; possibly TRBD1 for D (6 bases). The CDR3 has 13 amino acids. Between the trimmed V and J ends, which lost 8 bases and 4 bases, there was a span of 14 bases. Looked up from germline, CDR1 is GTSNPN and CDR2 is SVGIG (reference sequence).

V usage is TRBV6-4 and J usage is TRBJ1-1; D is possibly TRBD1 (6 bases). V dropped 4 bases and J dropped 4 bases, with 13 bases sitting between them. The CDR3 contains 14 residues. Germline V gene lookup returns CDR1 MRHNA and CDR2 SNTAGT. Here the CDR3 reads CASSAEAGATEAFF. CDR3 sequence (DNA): TGTGCCAGCAGTGCTGAGGCGGGGGCCACTGAAGCTTTCTTT.

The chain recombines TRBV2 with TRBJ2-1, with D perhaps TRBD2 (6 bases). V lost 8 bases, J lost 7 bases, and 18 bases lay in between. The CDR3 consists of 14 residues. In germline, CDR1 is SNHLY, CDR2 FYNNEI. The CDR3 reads CASRRDSQENEQFF. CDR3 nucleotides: TGTGCCAGCCGACGGGACTCCCAGGAGAATGAGCAGTTCTTC.

The CDR3 loop reads CSVESPTAYNEQFF. The CDR3 DNA follows: TGCAGCGTTGAAAGCCCCACAGCCTACAATGAGCAGTTCTTC. This chain connects TRBV29-1 to TRBJ2-1, with no clear D. Trimming shortened V by 2 bases and J by 2 bases, and 10 bases separated the two germline ends. This CDR3 is built from 14 residues. CDR1 is SQVTM, CDR2 ANQGSEA, per germline.

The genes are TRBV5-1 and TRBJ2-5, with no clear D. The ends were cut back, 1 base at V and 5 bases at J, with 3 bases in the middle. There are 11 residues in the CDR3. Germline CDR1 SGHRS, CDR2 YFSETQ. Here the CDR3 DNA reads TGCGCCAGCAGCTTGAGCGAGACCCAGTACTTC. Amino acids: CASSLSETQYF.

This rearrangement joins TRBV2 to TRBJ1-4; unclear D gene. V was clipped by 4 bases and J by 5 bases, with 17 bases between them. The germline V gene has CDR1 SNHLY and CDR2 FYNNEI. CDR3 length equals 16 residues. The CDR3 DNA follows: TGTGCCAGCAGTGGGGAGGAAAGGGTCCCCAATGAAAAACTGTTTTTT. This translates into CASSGEERVPNEKLFF.

The chain's CDR3 is CASSSRDRASEKLFF. The CDR3 DNA reads as TGTGCCAGCAGCTCCCGGGACAGGGCCTCTGAAAAACTGTTTTTT. The chain uses TRBV9 and TRBJ1-4; 9 bases line up with TRBD1. The CDR3 is 15 amino acids. The V gene's germline CDR1 is SGDLS and CDR2 YYNGEE. The V segment lost 4 bases and the J segment 7 bases; nucleotides outside the gene matches: 8.

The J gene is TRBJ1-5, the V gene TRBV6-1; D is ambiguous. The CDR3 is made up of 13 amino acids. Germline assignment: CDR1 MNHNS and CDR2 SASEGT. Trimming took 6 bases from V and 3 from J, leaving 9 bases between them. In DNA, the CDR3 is TGTGCCAGCAGAACAGAAAACAATCAGCCCCAGCATTTT. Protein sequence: CASRTENNQPQHF.